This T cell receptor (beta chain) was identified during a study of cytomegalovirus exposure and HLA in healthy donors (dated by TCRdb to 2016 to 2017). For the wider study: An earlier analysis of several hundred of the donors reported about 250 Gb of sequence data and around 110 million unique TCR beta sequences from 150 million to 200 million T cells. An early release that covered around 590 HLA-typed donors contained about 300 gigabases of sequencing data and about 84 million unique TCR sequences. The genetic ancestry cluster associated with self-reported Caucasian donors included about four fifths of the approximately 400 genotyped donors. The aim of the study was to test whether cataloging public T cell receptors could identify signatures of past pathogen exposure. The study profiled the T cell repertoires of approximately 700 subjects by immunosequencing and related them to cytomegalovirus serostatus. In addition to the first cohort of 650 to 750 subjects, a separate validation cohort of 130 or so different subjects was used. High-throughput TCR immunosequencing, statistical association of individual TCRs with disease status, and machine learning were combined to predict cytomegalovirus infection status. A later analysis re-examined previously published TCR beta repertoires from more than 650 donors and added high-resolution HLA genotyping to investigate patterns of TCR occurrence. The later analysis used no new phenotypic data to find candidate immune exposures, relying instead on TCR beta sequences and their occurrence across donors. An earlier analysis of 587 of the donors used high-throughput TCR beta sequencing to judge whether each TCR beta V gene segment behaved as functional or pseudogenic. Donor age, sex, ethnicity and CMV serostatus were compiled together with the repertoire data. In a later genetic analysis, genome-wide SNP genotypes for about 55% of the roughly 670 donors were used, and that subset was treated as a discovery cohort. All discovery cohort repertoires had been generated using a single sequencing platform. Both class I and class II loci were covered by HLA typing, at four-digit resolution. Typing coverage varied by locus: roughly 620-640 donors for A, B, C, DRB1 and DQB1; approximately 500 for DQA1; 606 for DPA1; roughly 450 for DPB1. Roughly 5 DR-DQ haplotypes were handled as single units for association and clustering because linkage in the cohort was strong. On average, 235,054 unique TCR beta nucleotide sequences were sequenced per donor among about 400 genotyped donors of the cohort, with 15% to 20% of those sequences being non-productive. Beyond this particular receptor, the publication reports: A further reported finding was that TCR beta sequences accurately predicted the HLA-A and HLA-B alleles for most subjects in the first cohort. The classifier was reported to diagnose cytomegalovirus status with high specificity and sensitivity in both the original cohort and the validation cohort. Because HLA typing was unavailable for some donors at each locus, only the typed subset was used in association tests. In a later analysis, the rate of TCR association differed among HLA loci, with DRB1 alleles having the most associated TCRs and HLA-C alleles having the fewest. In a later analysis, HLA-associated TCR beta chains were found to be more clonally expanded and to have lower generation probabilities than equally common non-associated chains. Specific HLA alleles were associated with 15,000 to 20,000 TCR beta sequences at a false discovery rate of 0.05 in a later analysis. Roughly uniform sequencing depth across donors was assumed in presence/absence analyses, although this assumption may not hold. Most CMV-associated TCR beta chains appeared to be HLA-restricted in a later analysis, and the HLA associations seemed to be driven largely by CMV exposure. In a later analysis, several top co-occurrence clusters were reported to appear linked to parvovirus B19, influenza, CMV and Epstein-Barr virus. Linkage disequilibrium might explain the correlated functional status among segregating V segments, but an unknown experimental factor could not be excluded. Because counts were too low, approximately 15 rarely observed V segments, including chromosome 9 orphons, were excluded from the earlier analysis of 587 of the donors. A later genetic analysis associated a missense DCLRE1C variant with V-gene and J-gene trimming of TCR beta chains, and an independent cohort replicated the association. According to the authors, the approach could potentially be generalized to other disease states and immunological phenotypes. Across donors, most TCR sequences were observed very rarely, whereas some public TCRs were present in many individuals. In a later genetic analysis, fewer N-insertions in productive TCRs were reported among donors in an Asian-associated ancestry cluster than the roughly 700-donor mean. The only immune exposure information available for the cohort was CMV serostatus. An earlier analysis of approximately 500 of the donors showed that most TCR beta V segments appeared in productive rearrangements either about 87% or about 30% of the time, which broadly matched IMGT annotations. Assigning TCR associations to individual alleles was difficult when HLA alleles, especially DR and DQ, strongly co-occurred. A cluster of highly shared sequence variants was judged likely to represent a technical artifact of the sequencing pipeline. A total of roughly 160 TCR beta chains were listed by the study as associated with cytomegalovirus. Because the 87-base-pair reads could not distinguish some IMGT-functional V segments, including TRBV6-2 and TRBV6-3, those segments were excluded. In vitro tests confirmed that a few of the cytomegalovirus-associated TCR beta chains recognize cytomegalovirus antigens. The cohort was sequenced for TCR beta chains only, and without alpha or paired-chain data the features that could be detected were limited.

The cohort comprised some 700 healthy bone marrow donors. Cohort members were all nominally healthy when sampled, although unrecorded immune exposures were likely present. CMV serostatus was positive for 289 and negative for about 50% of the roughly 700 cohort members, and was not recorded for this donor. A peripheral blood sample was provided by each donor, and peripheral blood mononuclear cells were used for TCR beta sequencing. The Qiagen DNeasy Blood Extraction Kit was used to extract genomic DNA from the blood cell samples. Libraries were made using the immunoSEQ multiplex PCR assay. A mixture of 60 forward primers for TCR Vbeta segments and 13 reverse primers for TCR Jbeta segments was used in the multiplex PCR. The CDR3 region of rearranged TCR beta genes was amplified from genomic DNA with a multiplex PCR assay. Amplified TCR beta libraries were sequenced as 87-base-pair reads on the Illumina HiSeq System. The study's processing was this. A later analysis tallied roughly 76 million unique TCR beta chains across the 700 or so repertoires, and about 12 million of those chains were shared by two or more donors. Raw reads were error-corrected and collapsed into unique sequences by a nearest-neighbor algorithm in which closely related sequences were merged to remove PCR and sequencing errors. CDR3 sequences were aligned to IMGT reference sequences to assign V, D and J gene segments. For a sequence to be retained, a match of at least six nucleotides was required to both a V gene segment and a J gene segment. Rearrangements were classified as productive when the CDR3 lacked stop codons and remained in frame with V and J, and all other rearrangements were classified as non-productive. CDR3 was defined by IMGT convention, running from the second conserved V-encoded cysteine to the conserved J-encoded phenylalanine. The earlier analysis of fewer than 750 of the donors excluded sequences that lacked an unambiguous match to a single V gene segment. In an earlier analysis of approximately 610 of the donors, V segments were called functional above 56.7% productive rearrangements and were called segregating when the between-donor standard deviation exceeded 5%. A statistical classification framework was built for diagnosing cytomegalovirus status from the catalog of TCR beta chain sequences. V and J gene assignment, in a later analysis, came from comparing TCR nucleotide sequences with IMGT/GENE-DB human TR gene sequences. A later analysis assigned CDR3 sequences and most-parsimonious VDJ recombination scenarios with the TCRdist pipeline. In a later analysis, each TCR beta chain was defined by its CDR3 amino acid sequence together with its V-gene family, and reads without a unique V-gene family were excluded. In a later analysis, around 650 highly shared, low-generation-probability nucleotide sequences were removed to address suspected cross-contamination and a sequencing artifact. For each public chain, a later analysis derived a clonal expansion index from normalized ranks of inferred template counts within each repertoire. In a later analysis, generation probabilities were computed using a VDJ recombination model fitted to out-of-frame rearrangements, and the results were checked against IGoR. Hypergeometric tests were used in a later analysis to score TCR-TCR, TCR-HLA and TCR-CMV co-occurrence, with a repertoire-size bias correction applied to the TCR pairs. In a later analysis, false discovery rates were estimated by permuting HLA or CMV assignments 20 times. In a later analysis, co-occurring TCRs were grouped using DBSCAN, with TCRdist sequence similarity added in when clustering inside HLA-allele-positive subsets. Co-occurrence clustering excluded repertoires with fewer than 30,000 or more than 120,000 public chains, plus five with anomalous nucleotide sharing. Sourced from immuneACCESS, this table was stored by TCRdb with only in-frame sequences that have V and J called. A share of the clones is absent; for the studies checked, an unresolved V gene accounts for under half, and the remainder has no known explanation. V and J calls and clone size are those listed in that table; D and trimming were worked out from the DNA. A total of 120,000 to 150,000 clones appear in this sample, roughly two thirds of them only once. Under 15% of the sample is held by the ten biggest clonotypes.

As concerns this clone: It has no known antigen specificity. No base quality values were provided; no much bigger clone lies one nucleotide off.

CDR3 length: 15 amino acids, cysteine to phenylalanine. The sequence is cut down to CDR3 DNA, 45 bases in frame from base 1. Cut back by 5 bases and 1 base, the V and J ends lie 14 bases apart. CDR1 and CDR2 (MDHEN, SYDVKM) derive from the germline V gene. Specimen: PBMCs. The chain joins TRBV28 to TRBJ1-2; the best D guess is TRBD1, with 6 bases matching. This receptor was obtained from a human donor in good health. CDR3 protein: CASSALTGFNYGYTF. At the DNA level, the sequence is TGTGCCAGCAGTGCCCTGACAGGCTTTAACTATGGCTACACCTTC.